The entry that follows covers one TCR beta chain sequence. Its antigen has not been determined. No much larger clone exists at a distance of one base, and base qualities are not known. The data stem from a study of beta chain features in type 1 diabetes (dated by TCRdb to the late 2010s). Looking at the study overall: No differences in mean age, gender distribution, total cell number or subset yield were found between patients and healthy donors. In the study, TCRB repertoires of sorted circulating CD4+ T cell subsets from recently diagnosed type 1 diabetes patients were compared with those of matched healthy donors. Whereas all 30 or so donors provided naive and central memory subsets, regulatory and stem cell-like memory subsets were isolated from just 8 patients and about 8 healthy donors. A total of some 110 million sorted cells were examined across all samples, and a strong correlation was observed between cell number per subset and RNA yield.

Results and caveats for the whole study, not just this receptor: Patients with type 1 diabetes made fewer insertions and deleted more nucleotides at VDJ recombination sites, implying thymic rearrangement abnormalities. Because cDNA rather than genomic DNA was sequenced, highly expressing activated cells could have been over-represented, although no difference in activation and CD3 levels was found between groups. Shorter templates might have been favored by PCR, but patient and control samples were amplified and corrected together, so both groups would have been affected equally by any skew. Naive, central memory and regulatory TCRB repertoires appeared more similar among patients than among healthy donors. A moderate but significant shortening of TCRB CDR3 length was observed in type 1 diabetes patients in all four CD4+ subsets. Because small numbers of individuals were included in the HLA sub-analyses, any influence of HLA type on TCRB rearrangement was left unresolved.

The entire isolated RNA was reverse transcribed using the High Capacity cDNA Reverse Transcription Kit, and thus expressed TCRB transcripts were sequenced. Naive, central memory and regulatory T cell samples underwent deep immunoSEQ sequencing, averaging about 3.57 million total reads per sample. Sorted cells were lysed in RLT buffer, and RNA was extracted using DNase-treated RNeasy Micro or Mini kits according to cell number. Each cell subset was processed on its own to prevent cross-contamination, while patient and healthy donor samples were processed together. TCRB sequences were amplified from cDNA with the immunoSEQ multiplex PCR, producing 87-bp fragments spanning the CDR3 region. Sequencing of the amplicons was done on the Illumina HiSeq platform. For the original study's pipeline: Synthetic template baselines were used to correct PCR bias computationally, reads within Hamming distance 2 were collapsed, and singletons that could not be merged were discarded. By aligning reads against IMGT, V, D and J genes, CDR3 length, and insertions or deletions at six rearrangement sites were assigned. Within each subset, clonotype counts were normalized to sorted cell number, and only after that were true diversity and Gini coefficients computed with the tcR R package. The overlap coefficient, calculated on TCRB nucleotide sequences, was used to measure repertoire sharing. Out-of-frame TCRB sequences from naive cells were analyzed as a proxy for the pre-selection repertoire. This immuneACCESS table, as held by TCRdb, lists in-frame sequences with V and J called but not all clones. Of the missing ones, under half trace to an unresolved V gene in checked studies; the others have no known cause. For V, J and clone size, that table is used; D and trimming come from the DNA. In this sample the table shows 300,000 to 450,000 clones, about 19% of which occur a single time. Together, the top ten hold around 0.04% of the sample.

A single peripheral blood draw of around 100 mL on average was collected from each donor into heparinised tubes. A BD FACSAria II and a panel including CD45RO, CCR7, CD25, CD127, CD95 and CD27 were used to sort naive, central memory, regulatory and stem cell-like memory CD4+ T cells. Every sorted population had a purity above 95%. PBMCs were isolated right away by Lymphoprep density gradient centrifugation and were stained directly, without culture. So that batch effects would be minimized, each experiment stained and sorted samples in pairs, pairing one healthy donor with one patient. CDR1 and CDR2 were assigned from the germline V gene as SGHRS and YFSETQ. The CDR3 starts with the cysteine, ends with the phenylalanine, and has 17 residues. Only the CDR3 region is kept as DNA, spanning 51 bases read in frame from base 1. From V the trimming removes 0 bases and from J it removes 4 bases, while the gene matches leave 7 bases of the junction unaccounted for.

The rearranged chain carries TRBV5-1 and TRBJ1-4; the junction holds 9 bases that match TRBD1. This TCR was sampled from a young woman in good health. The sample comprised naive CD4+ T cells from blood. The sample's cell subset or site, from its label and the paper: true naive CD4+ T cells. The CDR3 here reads CASSLGQGVRFNEKLFF. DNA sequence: TGCGCCAGCAGCTTGGGACAGGGGGTCCGCTTTAATGAAAAACTGTTTTTT.